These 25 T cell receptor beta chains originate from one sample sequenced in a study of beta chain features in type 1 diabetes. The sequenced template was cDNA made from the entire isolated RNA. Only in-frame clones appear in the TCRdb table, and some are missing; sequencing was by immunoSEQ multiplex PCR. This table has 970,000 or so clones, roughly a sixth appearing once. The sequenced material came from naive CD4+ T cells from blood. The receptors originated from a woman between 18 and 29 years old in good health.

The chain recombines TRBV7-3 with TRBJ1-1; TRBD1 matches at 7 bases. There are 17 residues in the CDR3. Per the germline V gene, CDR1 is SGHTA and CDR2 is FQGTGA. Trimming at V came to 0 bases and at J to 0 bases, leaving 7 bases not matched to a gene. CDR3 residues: CASSLTFRGAMNTEAFF. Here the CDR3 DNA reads TGTGCCAGCAGCTTAACATTCAGGGGGGCCATGAACACTGAAGCTTTCTTT.

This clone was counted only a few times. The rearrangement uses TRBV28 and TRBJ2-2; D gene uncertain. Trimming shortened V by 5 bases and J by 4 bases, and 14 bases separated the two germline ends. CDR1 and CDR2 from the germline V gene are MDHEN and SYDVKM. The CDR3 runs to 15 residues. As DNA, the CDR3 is TGTGCCAGCAGTCGCCGCAGATCTGCCACCGGGGAGCTGTTTTTT. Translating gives CASSRRRSATGELFF.

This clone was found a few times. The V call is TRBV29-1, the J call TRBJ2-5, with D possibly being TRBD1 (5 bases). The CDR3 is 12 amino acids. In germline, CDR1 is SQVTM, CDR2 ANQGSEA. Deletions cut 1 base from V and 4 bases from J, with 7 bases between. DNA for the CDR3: TGCAGCGTTGAAGCTAGGGGAGAGACCCAGTACTTC. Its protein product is CSVEARGETQYF.

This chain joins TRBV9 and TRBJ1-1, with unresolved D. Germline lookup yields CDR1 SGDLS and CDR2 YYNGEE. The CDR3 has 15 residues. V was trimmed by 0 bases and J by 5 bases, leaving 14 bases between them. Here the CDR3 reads CASSVASDGLTEAFF. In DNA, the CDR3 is TGTGCCAGCAGCGTAGCGTCTGACGGTTTGACTGAAGCTTTCTTT.

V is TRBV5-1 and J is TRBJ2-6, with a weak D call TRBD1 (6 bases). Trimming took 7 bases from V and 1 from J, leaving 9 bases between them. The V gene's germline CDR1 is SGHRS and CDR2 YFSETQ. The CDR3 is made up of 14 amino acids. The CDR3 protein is CASDTGSGANVLTF. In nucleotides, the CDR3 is TGCGCCAGCGACACAGGGTCTGGGGCCAACGTCCTGACTTTC.

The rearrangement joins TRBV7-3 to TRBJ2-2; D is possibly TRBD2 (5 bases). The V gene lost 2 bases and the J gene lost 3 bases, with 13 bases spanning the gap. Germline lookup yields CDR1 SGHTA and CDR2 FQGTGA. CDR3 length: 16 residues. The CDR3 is CASSLVEVWYTGELFF. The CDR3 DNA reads TGTGCCAGCAGCTTAGTGGAGGTCTGGTACACCGGGGAGCTGTTTTTT.

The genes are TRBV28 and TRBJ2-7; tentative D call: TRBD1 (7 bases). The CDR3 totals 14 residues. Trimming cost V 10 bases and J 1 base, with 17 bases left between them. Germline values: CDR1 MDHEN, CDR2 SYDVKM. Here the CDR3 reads CATTSAGGSYEQYF. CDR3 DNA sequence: TGTGCCACCACCTCCGCAGGGGGGTCCTACGAGCAGTACTTC. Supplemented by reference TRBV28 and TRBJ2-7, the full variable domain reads DVKVTQSSRYLVKRTGEKVFLECVQDMDHENMFWYRQDPGLGLRLIYFSYDVKMKEKGDIPEGYSVSREKKERFSLILESASTNQTSMYLCATTSAGGSYEQYFGPGTRLTVT.

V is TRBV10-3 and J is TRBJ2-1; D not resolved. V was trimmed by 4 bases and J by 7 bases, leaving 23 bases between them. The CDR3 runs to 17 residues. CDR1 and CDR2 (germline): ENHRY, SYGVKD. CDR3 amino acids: CAISGHVAGVGGNEQFF. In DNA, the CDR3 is TGTGCCATCAGTGGCCACGTAGCTGGAGTTGGCGGAAATGAGCAGTTCTTC.

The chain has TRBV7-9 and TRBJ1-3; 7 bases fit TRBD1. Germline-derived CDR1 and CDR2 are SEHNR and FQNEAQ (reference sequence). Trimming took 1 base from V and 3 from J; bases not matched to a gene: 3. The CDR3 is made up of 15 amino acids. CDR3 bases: TGTGCCAGCAGCTTAGGAGGGACAGTTGGAAACACCATATATTTT. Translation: CASSLGGTVGNTIYF. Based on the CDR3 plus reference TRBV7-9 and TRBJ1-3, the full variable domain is DTGVSQNPRHKITKRGQNVTFRCDPISEHNRLYWYRQTLGQGPEFLTYFQNEAQLEKSRLLSDRFSAERPKGSFSTLEIQRTEQGDSAMYLCASSLGGTVGNTIYFGEGSWLTVV.

CDR3 coding DNA: TGTGCCAGCACCGCGCAGGGTCTCTACGAGCAGTACTTC. This sequence encodes CASTAQGLYEQYF. The V and J genes are TRBV2 and TRBJ2-7, with D tentatively TRBD1 (5 bases). CDR3 length equals 13 residues. Trimming removed 7 bases from V and 3 bases from J, with 13 bases in between. CDR1 is SNHLY and CDR2 is FYNNEI in the germline V gene.

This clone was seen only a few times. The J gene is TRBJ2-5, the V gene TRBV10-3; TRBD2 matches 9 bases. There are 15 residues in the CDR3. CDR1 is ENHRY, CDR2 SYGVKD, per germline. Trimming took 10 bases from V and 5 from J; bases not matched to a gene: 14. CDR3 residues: CATRRPAGGPETQYF. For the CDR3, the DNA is TGTGCCACCCGCCGGCCAGCGGGAGGTCCTGAGACCCAGTACTTC.

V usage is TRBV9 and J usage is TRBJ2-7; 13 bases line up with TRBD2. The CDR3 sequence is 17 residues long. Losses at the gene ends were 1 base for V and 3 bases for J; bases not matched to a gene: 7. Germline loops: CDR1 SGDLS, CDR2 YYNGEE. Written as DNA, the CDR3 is TGTGCCAGCAGCGTAAGTCCCGGACTAGCGGGAGTCTACGAGCAGTACTTC. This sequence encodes CASSVSPGLAGVYEQYF.

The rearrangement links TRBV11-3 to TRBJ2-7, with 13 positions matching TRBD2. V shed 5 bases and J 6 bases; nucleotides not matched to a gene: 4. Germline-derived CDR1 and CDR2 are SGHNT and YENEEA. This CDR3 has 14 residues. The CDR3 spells CASSPRTSGGEQYF. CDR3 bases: TGTGCCAGCAGCCCGCGGACTAGCGGGGGCGAGCAGTACTTC.

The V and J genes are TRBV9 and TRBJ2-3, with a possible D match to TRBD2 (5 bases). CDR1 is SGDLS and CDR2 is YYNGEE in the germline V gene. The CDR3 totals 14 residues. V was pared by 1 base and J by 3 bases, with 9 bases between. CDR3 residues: CASSVRGSTDTQYF. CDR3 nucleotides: TGTGCCAGCAGCGTAAGAGGGAGTACAGATACGCAGTATTTT.

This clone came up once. The CDR3 DNA is TGTGCCAGCATACCCGGACAGGGGAGTAACTATGGCTACACCTTC. Its protein is CASIPGQGSNYGYTF. The chain couples TRBV6-1 to TRBJ1-2; TRBD1 aligns across 9 bases. CDR1 and CDR2 from the germline V gene are MNHNS and SASEGT. J gave up 1 base and V 7 bases, and 7 bases lay outside the gene matches. CDR3 size: 15 residues.

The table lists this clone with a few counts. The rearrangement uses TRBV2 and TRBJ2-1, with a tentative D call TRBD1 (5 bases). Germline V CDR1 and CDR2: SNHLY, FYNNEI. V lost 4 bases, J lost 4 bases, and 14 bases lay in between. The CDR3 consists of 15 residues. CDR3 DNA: TGTGCCAGCAGTGGTCGACAGCCACATTACAATGAGCAGTTCTTC. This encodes CASSGRQPHYNEQFF. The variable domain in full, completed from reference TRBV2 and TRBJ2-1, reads EPEVTQTPSHQVTQMGQEVILRCVPISNHLYFYWYRQILGQKVEFLVSFYNNEISEKSEIFDDQFSVERPDGSNFTLKIRSTKLEDSAMYFCASSGRQPHYNEQFFGPGTRLTVL.

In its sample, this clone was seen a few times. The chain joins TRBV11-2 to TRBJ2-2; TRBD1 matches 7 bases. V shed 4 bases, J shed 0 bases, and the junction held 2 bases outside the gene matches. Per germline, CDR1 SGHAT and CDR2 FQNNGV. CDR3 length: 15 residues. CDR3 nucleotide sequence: TGTGCCAGCAGCTCGACAGGGACGAACACCGGGGAGCTGTTTTTT. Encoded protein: CASSSTGTNTGELFF.

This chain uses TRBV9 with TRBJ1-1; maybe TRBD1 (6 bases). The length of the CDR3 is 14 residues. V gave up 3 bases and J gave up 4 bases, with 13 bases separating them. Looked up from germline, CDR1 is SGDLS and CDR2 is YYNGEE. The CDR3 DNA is TGTGCCAGCAGCGAAGGGGGAGGGCCCACTGAAGCTTTCTTT. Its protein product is CASSEGGGPTEAFF.

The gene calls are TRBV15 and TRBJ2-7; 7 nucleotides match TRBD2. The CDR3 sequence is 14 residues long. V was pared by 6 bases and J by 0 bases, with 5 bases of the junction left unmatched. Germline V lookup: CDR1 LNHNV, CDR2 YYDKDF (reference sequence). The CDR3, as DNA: TGTGCCACCAGAGGAGGCGGGGGCTCCTACGAGCAGTACTTC. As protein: CATRGGGGSYEQYF.

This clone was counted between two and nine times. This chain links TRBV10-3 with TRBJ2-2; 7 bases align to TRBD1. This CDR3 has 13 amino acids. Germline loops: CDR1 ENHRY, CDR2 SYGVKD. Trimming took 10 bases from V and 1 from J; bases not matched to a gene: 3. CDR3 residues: CATTGLNTGELFF. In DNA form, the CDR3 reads TGTGCCACGACAGGGTTGAACACCGGGGAGCTGTTTTTT.

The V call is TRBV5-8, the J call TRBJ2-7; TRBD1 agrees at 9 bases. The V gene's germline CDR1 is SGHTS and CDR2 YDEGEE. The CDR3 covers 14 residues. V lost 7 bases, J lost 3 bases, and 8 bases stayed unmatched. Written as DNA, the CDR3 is TGTGCCAGCGGCCACCGGGACAGGGTCTACGAGCAGTACTTC. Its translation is CASGHRDRVYEQYF.

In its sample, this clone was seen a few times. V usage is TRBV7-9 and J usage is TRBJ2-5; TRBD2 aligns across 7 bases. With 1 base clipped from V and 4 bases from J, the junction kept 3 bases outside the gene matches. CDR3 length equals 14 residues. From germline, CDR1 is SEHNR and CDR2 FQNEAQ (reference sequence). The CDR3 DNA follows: TGTGCCAGCAGCTTAGGAGCGGGACGAGAGACCCAGTACTTC. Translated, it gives CASSLGAGRETQYF.

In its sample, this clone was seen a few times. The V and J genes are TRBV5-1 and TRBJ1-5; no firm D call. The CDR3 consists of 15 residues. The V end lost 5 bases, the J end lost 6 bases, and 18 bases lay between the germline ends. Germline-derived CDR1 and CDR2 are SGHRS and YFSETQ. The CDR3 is CASSPGPSGGQPQHF. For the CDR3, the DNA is TGCGCCAGCAGTCCTGGGCCAAGTGGAGGTCAGCCCCAGCATTTT.

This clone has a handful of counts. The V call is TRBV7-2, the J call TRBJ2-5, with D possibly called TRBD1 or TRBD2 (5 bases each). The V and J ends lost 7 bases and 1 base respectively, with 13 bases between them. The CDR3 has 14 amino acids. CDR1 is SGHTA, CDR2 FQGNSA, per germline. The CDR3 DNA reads TGTGCCAGCACCGGGACCACCCTCCAAGAGACCCAGTACTTC. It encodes CASTGTTLQETQYF.

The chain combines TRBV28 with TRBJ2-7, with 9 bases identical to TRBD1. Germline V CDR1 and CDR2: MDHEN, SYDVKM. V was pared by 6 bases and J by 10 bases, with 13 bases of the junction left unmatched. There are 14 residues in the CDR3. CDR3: CASRGTGPLRGQYF. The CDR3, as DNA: TGTGCCAGCAGGGGGACAGGGCCCTTACGAGGACAGTACTTC.